These T cell receptor beta chains were read from a single sample in a study of blood T cells in healthy people across ages. TCRdb independently ran MiXCR on the 5' RACE reads; one entry per CDR3 protein. The repertoire holds about 1 million distinct CDR3 sequences, 40% to 55% seen once, with approximately 17% in the top ten. The sequenced material came from blood. These receptors all stem from a woman aged 60-70 years in good health. Each CDR3 is given with its conserved first and last residue. The order of the fields is V gene, J gene, D gene, clone size, CDR3 DNA, CDR3 protein. The D gene is left open where the match is weak. The size of a clone is reported for some rows only, either as once, few or many, or as a class for expanded clones.

V gene: TRBV2; J gene: TRBJ1-2; D gene: .; clone size: .; CDR3 DNA: TGTGCCAGCAGTGACGGGACCTATGGCTACACCTTC; CDR3 protein: CASSDGTYGYTF
V gene: TRBV10-3; J gene: TRBJ2-1; D gene: TRBD1; clone size: few; CDR3 DNA: TGTGCCATCAGTAATCCAGGGGGCGCGTACAATGAGCAGTTCTTC; CDR3 protein: CAISNPGGAYNEQFF
V gene: TRBV30; J gene: TRBJ2-4; D gene: .; clone size: .; CDR3 DNA: TGTGCCTGGAGTCGGGCTAAGAACATTCAGTACTTC; CDR3 protein: CAWSRAKNIQYF
V gene: TRBV15; J gene: TRBJ2-5; D gene: .; clone size: once; CDR3 DNA: TGTGCCACCAGCAGATCGGGCGGGCTGCAAGAGACCCAGTACTTC; CDR3 protein: CATSRSGGLQETQYF
V gene: TRBV6-6; J gene: TRBJ2-5; D gene: .; clone size: many; CDR3 DNA: TGTGCCAGCAGTTCTCCGGTGGTTCGAGAGACCCAGTACTTC; CDR3 protein: CASSSPVVRETQYF
V gene: TRBV5-1; J gene: TRBJ1-2; D gene: TRBD1; clone size: few; CDR3 DNA: TGCGCCAGCAGCTTAGGGACAGGCGGCCTACTGTATGGCTACACCTTC; CDR3 protein: CASSLGTGGLLYGYTF
V gene: TRBV27; J gene: TRBJ1-5; D gene: TRBD1; clone size: .; CDR3 DNA: TGTGCCAGCAGTTTCCAGGGGGTAGAGCAGCCCCAGCATTTT; CDR3 protein: CASSFQGVEQPQHF
V gene: TRBV2; J gene: TRBJ2-7; D gene: .; clone size: .; CDR3 DNA: TGTGCCAGCAGTGAGGAGGCCAGGGTACTTTTCTACGAGCAGTACTTC; CDR3 protein: CASSEEARVLFYEQYF
V gene: TRBV29-1; J gene: TRBJ2-3; D gene: TRBD2; clone size: .; CDR3 DNA: TGCAGCGTTGAAGATTGGACTAGCGGGAGGACAGATACGCAGTATTTT; CDR3 protein: CSVEDWTSGRTDTQYF
V gene: TRBV18; J gene: TRBJ1-5; D gene: .; clone size: .; CDR3 DNA: TGTGCCAGCTCCCCCGCGGCAGGTGATCAGCCCCAGCATTTT; CDR3 protein: CASSPAAGDQPQHF
V gene: TRBV11-2; J gene: TRBJ2-1; D gene: .; clone size: .; CDR3 DNA: TGTGCCAGCAGCGGAGACCCGTTCGGTGAGCAGTTCTTC; CDR3 protein: CASSGDPFGEQFF
V gene: TRBV9; J gene: TRBJ1-4; D gene: .; clone size: few; CDR3 DNA: TGTGCCAGCAGCGTTCGGGGTCAAGCGGGCGAAAAACTGTTTTTT; CDR3 protein: CASSVRGQAGEKLFF
V gene: TRBV27; J gene: TRBJ2-6; D gene: .; clone size: few; CDR3 DNA: TGTGCCAGCAGTCTTGTCGCGGACCGACGGGTCCTGACTTTC; CDR3 protein: CASSLVADRRVLTF
V gene: TRBV6-2/TRBV6-3; J gene: TRBJ1-5; D gene: .; clone size: .; CDR3 DNA: TGTGCCAGCAGTTACGGGTTAGGGGGGTCCAATCAGCCCCAGCATTTT; CDR3 protein: CASSYGLGGSNQPQHF
V gene: TRBV5-1; J gene: TRBJ2-5; D gene: TRBD1; clone size: .; CDR3 DNA: TGCGCCAGCAGCTTAGGGTTTACAGGGGCGTCGGAGACCCAGTACTTC; CDR3 protein: CASSLGFTGASETQYF
V gene: TRBV29-1; J gene: TRBJ2-7; D gene: .; clone size: .; CDR3 DNA: TGCAGCGTCGGGACTCCAGAGTTATACGAGCAGTACTTC; CDR3 protein: CSVGTPELYEQYF
V gene: TRBV27; J gene: TRBJ2-7; D gene: TRBD2; clone size: .; CDR3 DNA: TGTGCCAGCAGTTTAAGAGTAGCGGGGGAGCAGTACTTC; CDR3 protein: CASSLRVAGEQYF
V gene: TRBV7-2; J gene: TRBJ2-7; D gene: .; clone size: .; CDR3 DNA: TGTGCCAGCAGCTTTTCAGGGTACAACTACGAGCAGTACTTC; CDR3 protein: CASSFSGYNYEQYF
V gene: TRBV20-1; J gene: TRBJ2-7; D gene: TRBD1; clone size: .; CDR3 DNA: TGCAGTGCTCTCGGACAGGGAAGCTCCTACGAGCAGTACTTC; CDR3 protein: CSALGQGSSYEQYF
V gene: TRBV28; J gene: TRBJ2-3; D gene: .; clone size: .; CDR3 DNA: TGTGCCAGCAGTCGCGGGGTTCCGGATACGCAGTATTTT; CDR3 protein: CASSRGVPDTQYF
V gene: TRBV27; J gene: TRBJ1-5; D gene: TRBD1; clone size: .; CDR3 DNA: TGTGCCAGCAGTTCCGGACAGGGGGCTACTGGGCCCCAGCATTTT; CDR3 protein: CASSSGQGATGPQHF
V gene: TRBV29-1; J gene: TRBJ1-2; D gene: .; clone size: .; CDR3 DNA: TGCAGCGTTGAAAAGGGGTCGGATGGCTACACCTTC; CDR3 protein: CSVEKGSDGYTF
V gene: TRBV28; J gene: TRBJ2-7; D gene: .; clone size: .; CDR3 DNA: TGTGCCAGCAGATCCACTACAGGGAGGGGCTACGAGCAGTACTTC; CDR3 protein: CASRSTTGRGYEQYF
V gene: TRBV7-8; J gene: TRBJ2-5; D gene: .; clone size: .; CDR3 DNA: TGTGCCAGCAGCTTTTTCAAGGGTGAGCAGTACTTC; CDR3 protein: CASSFFKGEQYF
V gene: TRBV5-1; J gene: TRBJ2-3; D gene: TRBD2; clone size: .; CDR3 DNA: TGCGCCAGCAGCTTGGCGACTAGCGGGAGGGCCTTGACAGATACGCAGTATTTT; CDR3 protein: CASSLATSGRALTDTQYF
V gene: TRBV7-9; J gene: TRBJ2-1; D gene: TRBD2; clone size: few; CDR3 DNA: TGTGCCAGCAGCCCCCGTACTAGCGGGAGCTGGGATGAGCAGTTCTTT; CDR3 protein: CASSPRTSGSWDEQFF
V gene: TRBV20-1; J gene: TRBJ2-7; D gene: .; clone size: .; CDR3 DNA: TGCAGTGCTAGAGATGTAAGCAACGGGGTGGACGAGCAGTACTTC; CDR3 protein: CSARDVSNGVDEQYF
V gene: TRBV7-9; J gene: TRBJ1-1; D gene: .; clone size: .; CDR3 DNA: TGTGCCAGCAGTCAAGCCAGGTTTATGAACACTGAAGCTTTCTTT; CDR3 protein: CASSQARFMNTEAFF
V gene: TRBV5-6; J gene: TRBJ2-7; D gene: .; clone size: .; CDR3 DNA: TGTGCCAGCAGCTTGGGGCAGGGAAGGAACTACGAGCAGTACTTC; CDR3 protein: CASSLGQGRNYEQYF
V gene: TRBV11-2; J gene: TRBJ1-6; D gene: .; clone size: .; CDR3 DNA: TGTGCCAGCAGTGTAGGGGTTACCCCGAATTCACCCCTCCACTTT; CDR3 protein: CASSVGVTPNSPLHF
V gene: TRBV9; J gene: TRBJ2-1; D gene: TRBD2; clone size: once; CDR3 DNA: TGTGCCAGCAGCGTAGCTGAGGCTAGCGGCCGGGAGCAGTTCTTC; CDR3 protein: CASSVAEASGREQFF
V gene: TRBV10-3; J gene: TRBJ2-7; D gene: .; clone size: few; CDR3 DNA: TGTGCCATCAAGCCAACACCCTCGCTTTTCTCCTACGAGCAGTACTTC; CDR3 protein: CAIKPTPSLFSYEQYF
V gene: TRBV12-3/TRBV12-4; J gene: TRBJ1-5; D gene: .; clone size: .; CDR3 DNA: TGTGCCAGCAGTTTTAGAACAGTCAATCAGCCCCAGCATTTT; CDR3 protein: CASSFRTVNQPQHF
V gene: TRBV11-2; J gene: TRBJ2-3; D gene: .; clone size: .; CDR3 DNA: TGTGCCAGCAGCCCTCAATGGACAGATACGCAGTATTTT; CDR3 protein: CASSPQWTDTQYF
V gene: TRBV2; J gene: TRBJ1-4; D gene: TRBD1; clone size: .; CDR3 DNA: TGTGCCAGCAGTTTGGGACAGAATAATGAAAAACTGTTTTTT; CDR3 protein: CASSLGQNNEKLFF
V gene: TRBV9; J gene: TRBJ2-1; D gene: .; clone size: .; CDR3 DNA: TGTGCCAGCAGCGTAGGAGTGGCCTACAGTGAGCAGTTCTTC; CDR3 protein: CASSVGVAYSEQFF
V gene: TRBV20-1; J gene: TRBJ2-7; D gene: .; clone size: few; CDR3 DNA: TGCAGTGCTAGAGATGTCCAGTACTACGAGCAGTACTTC; CDR3 protein: CSARDVQYYEQYF
V gene: TRBV29-1; J gene: TRBJ2-7; D gene: TRBD2; clone size: .; CDR3 DNA: TGCAGCGCCGCATCTAGCGGGAGTGTCGGTGAGCAGTACTTC; CDR3 protein: CSAASSGSVGEQYF
V gene: TRBV11-2; J gene: TRBJ1-2; D gene: .; clone size: .; CDR3 DNA: TGTGCCAGCAGCCCGGACGGAGGTTATGGCTACACCTTC; CDR3 protein: CASSPDGGYGYTF
V gene: TRBV20-1; J gene: TRBJ2-1; D gene: .; clone size: few; CDR3 DNA: TGCAGTGCTAGAGAAAAAGCGCCCAATGAGCAGTTCTTC; CDR3 protein: CSAREKAPNEQFF
V gene: TRBV6-5; J gene: TRBJ2-7; D gene: TRBD2; clone size: .; CDR3 DNA: TGTGCCAGCAGTTACTCTGGGACTAGCGGGGGGGACGAGCAGTACTTC; CDR3 protein: CASSYSGTSGGDEQYF
V gene: TRBV12-3/TRBV12-4; J gene: TRBJ2-5; D gene: .; clone size: few; CDR3 DNA: TGTGCCAGCAGTCCACCGGCCGAGGGTAGGACCCAGTACTTC; CDR3 protein: CASSPPAEGRTQYF
V gene: TRBV2; J gene: TRBJ1-4; D gene: .; clone size: .; CDR3 DNA: TGTGCCAGCAGTGAAAAGGACATAGCAACTAATGAAAAACTGTTTTTT; CDR3 protein: CASSEKDIATNEKLFF
V gene: TRBV11-2; J gene: TRBJ2-7; D gene: TRBD2; clone size: once; CDR3 DNA: TGTGCCAGCAGCGAAGGACTAGCGGGAGAACTGCAGTACTTC; CDR3 protein: CASSEGLAGELQYF
V gene: TRBV14; J gene: TRBJ2-7; D gene: .; clone size: .; CDR3 DNA: TGTGCCAGCAGCCAAGAGTGGTACGAGCAGTACTTC; CDR3 protein: CASSQEWYEQYF
V gene: TRBV28; J gene: TRBJ1-1; D gene: .; clone size: .; CDR3 DNA: TGTGCCAGCAGTTTTACGACAAGGGTTGGGAACACTGAAGCTTTCTTT; CDR3 protein: CASSFTTRVGNTEAFF
V gene: TRBV5-1; J gene: TRBJ2-5; D gene: .; clone size: few; CDR3 DNA: TGCGCCAGCAGCTTGAGGGGGTCCCGAAGAACAGGTCCAGAGACCCAGTACTTC; CDR3 protein: CASSLRGSRRTGPETQYF
V gene: TRBV7-2; J gene: TRBJ2-7; D gene: .; clone size: .; CDR3 DNA: TGTGCCAGCAACAGCGGGCTCTCCTACGAGCAGTACTTC; CDR3 protein: CASNSGLSYEQYF
V gene: TRBV27; J gene: TRBJ2-7; D gene: TRBD2; clone size: .; CDR3 DNA: TGTGCCAGCAGTCCCGGGGGGGGAGTGACCGAGCAGTACTTC; CDR3 protein: CASSPGGGVTEQYF